Listed below are T cell receptor beta chains from one sample, sequenced in a study of CD8 T cells in ankylosing spondylitis. Each CDR3 protein is one row after TCRdb ran MiXCR on the 5' RACE reads. The table lists a few hundred thousand distinct CDR3 sequences, less than 25% of them singletons. Specimen: blood, either unsorted or a sorted T cell fraction (not recorded which). The receptors were gathered from a female donor with ankylosing spondylitis or in good health (not recorded which). The CDR3 runs from the conserved cysteine through the conserved F or W. The D gene is left open where the match is weak. A clone size is listed for some rows: how often the clone was seen (once, few, many), or a class if it is expanded.

j_call: TRBJ2-3
d_call: TRBD2
cdr3_length: 14
clone_size: few
v_call: TRBV20-1
cdr3_nt: TGCAGTGCGGACGGGACTAGCGGGACAGATACGCAGTATTTT
cdr3_aa: CSADGTSGTDTQYF

j_call: TRBJ2-7
d_call: .
cdr3_length: 12
clone_size: .
v_call: TRBV20-1
cdr3_nt: TGCAGTGCTAGAAACAGGGGAGGCGAGCAGTACTTC
cdr3_aa: CSARNRGGEQYF

j_call: TRBJ2-5
d_call: .
cdr3_length: 13
clone_size: few
v_call: TRBV6-5
cdr3_nt: TGTGCCACCCTCAAAAGGGGGGCAGAGACCCAGTACTTC
cdr3_aa: CATLKRGAETQYF

j_call: TRBJ2-1
d_call: .
cdr3_length: 12
clone_size: many
v_call: TRBV20-1
cdr3_nt: TGCAGTGCTAGAGGTCTTTACAATGAGCAGTTCTTC
cdr3_aa: CSARGLYNEQFF

j_call: TRBJ1-1
d_call: .
cdr3_length: 13
clone_size: .
v_call: TRBV7-9
cdr3_nt: TGTGCCAGCAGCTGGGGCTTTCAATCTGAAGCTTTCTTT
cdr3_aa: CASSWGFQSEAFF

j_call: TRBJ1-5
d_call: TRBD1
cdr3_length: 14
clone_size: few
v_call: TRBV6-1
cdr3_nt: TGTGCCAGCAGCGACACAGGGGGTCGACAGCCCCAGCATTTT
cdr3_aa: CASSDTGGRQPQHF

j_call: TRBJ2-1
d_call: TRBD1
cdr3_length: 15
clone_size: few
v_call: TRBV24-1
cdr3_nt: TGTGCCACCAGTGATGCCGGGACAGGGAGGAATGAGCAGTTCTTC
cdr3_aa: CATSDAGTGRNEQFF

j_call: TRBJ1-3
d_call: .
cdr3_length: 16
clone_size: many
v_call: TRBV29-1
cdr3_nt: TGCAGCGTAATAATCCCTATCTCGGACAGCCGGAACACCATATATTTT
cdr3_aa: CSVIIPISDSRNTIYF

j_call: TRBJ2-3
d_call: .
cdr3_length: 15
clone_size: .
v_call: TRBV7-9
cdr3_nt: TGTGCCAGCAGCTTGGGATCTAGCGGCACAGATACGCAGTATTTT
cdr3_aa: CASSLGSSGTDTQYF

j_call: TRBJ2-3
d_call: .
cdr3_length: 18
clone_size: .
v_call: TRBV9
cdr3_nt: TGTGCCAGCAGCGAGGATACTCCGGGACTGGGAAGCACAGATACGCAGTATTTT
cdr3_aa: CASSEDTPGLGSTDTQYF

j_call: TRBJ1-1
d_call: TRBD1
cdr3_length: 16
clone_size: .
v_call: TRBV5-5
cdr3_nt: TGTGCCAGCAGCACCGGACAGGGGGTATGGAACACTGAAGCTTTCTTT
cdr3_aa: CASSTGQGVWNTEAFF

j_call: TRBJ2-2
d_call: TRBD2
cdr3_length: 16
clone_size: .
v_call: TRBV11-2
cdr3_nt: TGTGCCAGCAGCACCGGGACTAGCGGGGACACCGGGGAGCTGTTTTTT
cdr3_aa: CASSTGTSGDTGELFF

j_call: TRBJ2-5
d_call: .
cdr3_length: 11
clone_size: .
v_call: TRBV29-1
cdr3_nt: TGCAGCGTGGTCCCCCAAAAGACCCAGTACTTC
cdr3_aa: CSVVPQKTQYF

j_call: TRBJ1-1
d_call: TRBD1
cdr3_length: 14
clone_size: many
v_call: TRBV12-3/TRBV12-4
cdr3_nt: TGTGCCAGCAGCTTATGGACAGGGGACACTGAAGCTTTCTTT
cdr3_aa: CASSLWTGDTEAFF

j_call: TRBJ1-1
d_call: .
cdr3_length: 14
clone_size: few
v_call: TRBV5-1
cdr3_nt: TGCGCCAGCAGCTTTCTCAGGGGAAACACTGAAGCTTTCTTT
cdr3_aa: CASSFLRGNTEAFF

j_call: TRBJ1-5
d_call: .
cdr3_length: 14
clone_size: .
v_call: TRBV5-6
cdr3_nt: TGTGCCAGCAGCTCCGGCCTTACAGGACAGCCCCAGCATTTT
cdr3_aa: CASSSGLTGQPQHF

j_call: TRBJ2-1
d_call: .
cdr3_length: 15
clone_size: few
v_call: TRBV2
cdr3_nt: TGTGCCAGCAGTGAAAGGATTTCCGCCTACAATGAGCAGTTCTTC
cdr3_aa: CASSERISAYNEQFF

j_call: TRBJ2-5
d_call: .
cdr3_length: 14
clone_size: few
v_call: TRBV15
cdr3_nt: TGTGCCACCAGCAGAGATAAGGGAGGAGAGACCCAGTACTTC
cdr3_aa: CATSRDKGGETQYF

j_call: TRBJ2-7
d_call: .
cdr3_length: 12
clone_size: .
v_call: TRBV6-2/TRBV6-3
cdr3_nt: TGTGCCAGCGGAAGGGGCCTCTACGAGCAGTACTTC
cdr3_aa: CASGRGLYEQYF

j_call: TRBJ2-2
d_call: .
cdr3_length: 17
clone_size: few
v_call: TRBV6-5
cdr3_nt: TGTGCCAGCAGTTACTCGCTGGTTGGGAGCAACACCGGGGAGCTGTTTTTT
cdr3_aa: CASSYSLVGSNTGELFF

j_call: TRBJ2-3
d_call: TRBD2
cdr3_length: 15
clone_size: few
v_call: TRBV12-3/TRBV12-4
cdr3_nt: TGTGCCAGCTCCGGGGGGCGGGAGGTCACAGATACGCAGTATTTT
cdr3_aa: CASSGGREVTDTQYF

j_call: TRBJ2-7
d_call: TRBD2
cdr3_length: 15
clone_size: few
v_call: TRBV5-1
cdr3_nt: TGCGCCAGCAGCCGGACTAGCGGGAGTAATGGAGAGCAGTACTTC
cdr3_aa: CASSRTSGSNGEQYF

j_call: TRBJ2-7
d_call: TRBD2
cdr3_length: 15
clone_size: few
v_call: TRBV20-1
cdr3_nt: TGCAGTGCTAGCCTCCGACTAGCGGGGTCCCCCGAGCAGTACTTC
cdr3_aa: CSASLRLAGSPEQYF

j_call: TRBJ1-6
d_call: TRBD1
cdr3_length: 14
clone_size: few
v_call: TRBV18
cdr3_nt: TGTGCCAGCTCCCTCGACAGGGTGAATTCACCCCTCCACTTT
cdr3_aa: CASSLDRVNSPLHF

j_call: TRBJ2-7
d_call: .
cdr3_length: 11
clone_size: .
v_call: TRBV6-2/TRBV6-3
cdr3_nt: TGTGCCAGCAGTTACGGCCAAACGGAGTACTTC
cdr3_aa: CASSYGQTEYF